This T cell receptor beta chain was obtained from a study of CD8 T cells in ankylosing spondylitis. The study's findings and limits: Peripheral blood held disease-linked clones only at relatively low frequency, and these were CD8+. Among TCR beta sequences, a motif of fewer than 10 highly homologous variants appeared characteristic of ankylosing spondylitis blood.

Libraries for TCR beta were made by quantitative 5'-RACE with molecular barcodes. TCRdb re-derived calls from the 5' RACE reads in MiXCR, one entry per CDR3 protein. The data show around 210,000 distinct CDR3 sequences, 7% to 10% seen once. In regard to this clonotype: Its antigen remains unknown.

Losses at the gene ends were 0 bases for V and 5 bases for J; bases not matched to a gene: 6. This CDR3 region has 15 residues. Germline loops: CDR1 SGHDT, CDR2 YYEEEE. The source is a female donor with ankylosing spondylitis or in good health (not recorded which). The J gene is TRBJ2-5, the V gene TRBV5-6, with 8 bases that match TRBD2. Sequencing was performed on blood, either unsorted or a sorted T cell fraction (not recorded which). CDR3 sequence: CASSLGGRIFETQYF. CDR3 nucleotides: TGTGCCAGCAGCTTGGGCGGGAGGATTTTCGAGACCCAGTACTTC.